The text below deals with one TCR beta chain. Its specificity is not known. Germline V gene lookup returns CDR1 MNHNY and CDR2 SVGAGI (reference sequence). This CDR3 has 15 residues. TCRdb reanalyzed the 5' RACE reads and collapses them to one entry per CDR3 protein, without DNA. The sample table includes roughly 450,000 distinct CDR3 sequences. This sample is part of a study of T cells expressing NK-cell markers. Study context: From sorted CD3+CD56+NKG2C+, CD3+CD56+NKG2C- and CD3+CD56-NKG2C+ T cells came the TCR beta repertoires. The study's findings and limits: In several donors, dominant clonotypes made up roughly 25-60.1% of CD3+CD56-NKG2C+ cells.

This sequence originates from a woman aged 45-60 years in good health. The rearrangement joins TRBV6-6 to TRBJ2-7; TCRdb names TRBD1, which stays unverified in the absence of DNA. Sequencing was performed on blood T cells: a sorted CD56 or NKG2C T cell subset, CD4+ or CD8+ T cells, or bulk PBMC T cells (not recorded which). The CDR3 sequence is CASSSPDRVAYEQYF.